The present entry profiles one T cell receptor beta chain with its context. Per the study methods: For nucleated cells, counts were estimated from reference gene primer amplification. Clones were read by immunoSEQ multiplex PCR, and TCRdb kept only the in-frame ones, dropping some. V, J and clone size derive from that table, while D and trimming were established from the DNA sequence. The sample consists of 180,000 or so clones, 86% of them appearing once. This specimen belongs to a study of blood T cell repertoires in COVID-19. The overall study: Acute and convalescent COVID-19 specimens originated in the United States, Italy and Spain. The cDNA or gDNA used as material had been derived from T cells, B-cell-depleted T cells, or PBMCs.

The J segment lost 2 bases and the V segment lost 5 bases, leaving 5 bases of the junction unmatched. Germline CDR1 SGHTA, CDR2 FQGNSA. The CDR3 runs to 15 residues. Sequences were obtained from peripheral blood. The TCR originated in a woman in her twenties or thirties with active or convalescent COVID-19. The rearrangement joins TRBV7-2 to TRBJ2-5; 10 bases align to TRBD2. CDR3 protein: CASSMGLASQETQYF. The CDR3 DNA is TGTGCCAGCAGCATGGGACTAGCGTCTCAAGAGACCCAGTACTTC.